This T cell receptor (beta chain) was found in a study of shared clonotypes between healthy human individuals. The assay used deep level. Repertoires were generated with immunoSEQ multiplex PCR, while TCRdb's copy carries only in-frame clones and drops some. This table holds roughly 760,000 clones, roughly 70% found once. Germline trimming cut 4 bases from V and 5 bases from J; bases unmatched to any gene: 7. The CDR3 runs 14 residues. The germline V gene has CDR1 LNHDA and CDR2 SQIVND (reference sequence). Donors included only healthy HIV-negative adults lacking recent acute infections or vaccinations. About this clone itself: Antigen specificity is unknown.

The study, taken as a whole, reports: Genetic and exposure-history diversity was limited by the few donors. Only blood was sampled, and tissue TCR repertoires likely differ from blood ones.

The sequenced sample was memory CD4+ T cells sorted from blood. Subset reported: CD45RA-negative fraction. The chain is built from TRBV19 and TRBJ1-1, with 7 bases identical to TRBD1. The receptor was isolated from a woman aged 25 to 39 in good health. The CDR3 here is CASSTRGSGTEAFF. CDR3 coding DNA: TGTGCCAGTAGTACCAGGGGGAGTGGGACTGAAGCTTTCTTT. Drawing the rest from reference TRBV19 and TRBJ1-1, the complete variable domain is DGGITQSPKYLFRKEGQNVTLSCEQNLNHDAMYWYRQDPGQGLRLIYYSQIVNDFQKGDIAEGYSVSREKKESFPLTVTSAQKNPTAFYLCASSTRGSGTEAFFGQGTRLTVV.